This entry lists 4 T cell receptor beta chains sequenced from one sample in a study of cytomegalovirus exposure and HLA in healthy donors. The PCR ran on 60 Vbeta and 13 Jbeta primers. The data were produced by immunoSEQ multiplex PCR, yet TCRdb's version contains in-frame clones alone and is incomplete. The repertoire holds about 150,000 clones, with around 80% as singletons. The specimen sequenced was PBMCs. The receptor set was obtained from a woman in her 40s in good health and CMV-seropositive.

This rearrangement joins TRBV28 to TRBJ2-2; TRBD2 matches at 8 bases. CDR1 MDHEN and CDR2 SYDVKM come from the germline V gene. The CDR3 totals 14 residues. Trimming cost V 6 bases and J 4 bases; bases outside gene matches: 4. CDR3: CASSPRGGTGELFF. The CDR3 DNA follows: TGTGCCAGCAGCCCACGGGGGGGCACCGGGGAGCTGTTTTTT.

The DNA of the CDR3 is TGCAGCGCTGCCGGGACAGGGGTCTCCTACGAGCAGTACTTC. It encodes CSAAGTGVSYEQYF. The chain recombines TRBV29-1 with TRBJ2-7; 10 bases match TRBD1. The CDR3 sequence is 14 residues long. V trimming: 7 bases; J trimming: 0 bases; junction bases outside the gene matches: 6. Germline values: CDR1 SQVTM, CDR2 ANQGSEA.

The V call is TRBV6-5, the J call TRBJ2-4; D may be TRBD2 (7 bases). The germline CDR1 and CDR2 sequences are MNHEY and SVGAGI. The CDR3 length is 14 residues. Trimming shortened V by 4 bases and J by 7 bases, and 14 bases separated the two germline ends. Here the CDR3 DNA reads TGTGCCAGCAGTTTCCAGGGGAGGGCTAACATTCAGTACTTC. The encoded protein is CASSFQGRANIQYF.

The V and J genes are TRBV5-1 and TRBJ2-2; D may be TRBD1 (6 bases). The germline V gene has CDR1 SGHRS and CDR2 YFSETQ. The CDR3 covers 15 residues. V dropped 2 bases and J dropped 1 base, with 9 bases sitting between them. CDR3 coding DNA: TGCGCCAGCAGCTTATCGACAGGGAACACCGGGGAGCTGTTTTTT. Encoded protein: CASSLSTGNTGELFF.